Reported below is one T cell receptor (beta chain). This CDR3 region has 15 residues. The V and J ends lost 7 bases and 3 bases, in that order; junction bases with no gene match: 5. Germline V gives CDR1 LNHDA, CDR2 SQIVND (reference sequence). TCRdb's copy holds only in-frame clones and misses some; the assay was immunoSEQ multiplex PCR. This sample has 250,000 to 300,000 clones, with 91% found just once. This entry comes from a study of blood T cell repertoires in COVID-19. About the research overall: Whether acute or convalescent, the COVID-19 samples came from the United States, Italy and Spain. PBMCs, B-cell-depleted T cells, or T cells were the source of the cDNA or gDNA that made up the material.

The chain combines TRBV19 with TRBJ2-3; the match to TRBD2 covers 12 bases. The sequenced material came from PBMCs or T cells enriched from blood (not recorded which). The TCR sequence derives from a human donor in a cohort exposed to, infected with or recovered from COVID-19 (not recorded which). The donor label of this sample is uncertain. The CDR3 region is CASKLGLAGTDTQYF. CDR3 bases: TGTGCCAGTAAATTAGGACTAGCGGGGACAGATACGCAGTATTTT. The variable domain in full, with the rest retrieved from reference TRBV19 and TRBJ2-3, is DGGITQSPKYLFRKEGQNVTLSCEQNLNHDAMYWYRQDPGQGLRLIYYSQIVNDFQKGDIAEGYSVSREKKESFPLTVTSAQKNPTAFYLCASKLGLAGTDTQYFGPGTRLTVL.